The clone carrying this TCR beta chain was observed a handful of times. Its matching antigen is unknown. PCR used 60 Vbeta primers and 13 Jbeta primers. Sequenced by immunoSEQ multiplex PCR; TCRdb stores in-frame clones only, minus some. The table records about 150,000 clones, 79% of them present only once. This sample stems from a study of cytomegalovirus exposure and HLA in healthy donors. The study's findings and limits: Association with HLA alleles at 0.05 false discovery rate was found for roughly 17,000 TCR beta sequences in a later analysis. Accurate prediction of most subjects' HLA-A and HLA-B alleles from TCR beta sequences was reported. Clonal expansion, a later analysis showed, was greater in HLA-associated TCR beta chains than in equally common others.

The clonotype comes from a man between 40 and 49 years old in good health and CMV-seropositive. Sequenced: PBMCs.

In nucleotides, the CDR3 is TGTGCCACCAGCAGTCGCAGGGGGCAAGCTTTCTTT. Protein sequence: CATSSRRGQAFF. V usage is TRBV15 and J usage is TRBJ1-1; 8 nucleotides match TRBD1. The CDR3 consists of 12 residues. Germline lookup yields CDR1 LNHNV and CDR2 YYDKDF (reference sequence). V lost 3 bases to trimming and J lost 9 bases; unmatched junction nucleotides: 3. The full variable domain, with the rest looked up from reference TRBV15 and TRBJ1-1, is DAMVIQNPRYQVTQFGKPVTLSCSQTLNHNVMYWYQQKSSQAPKLLFHYYDKDFNNEADTPDNFQSRRPNTSFCFLDIRSPGLGDTAMYLCATSSRRGQAFFGQGTRLTVV.